The clone carrying this T cell receptor (beta chain) has at least ten counts. Antigen: not known. There are 12 residues in the CDR3. Germline V CDR1 and CDR2: DFQATT, SNEGSKA (reference sequence). Trimming cost V 3 bases and J 3 bases; bases outside gene matches: 1. The sample originates from a study of CD8 T cells in ankylosing spondylitis. Regarding the study as a whole: Disease-linked clones were reportedly significantly enriched in matched ankylosing spondylitis synovial fluid.

TCRdb re-analysed the 5' RACE reads in MiXCR, keeping a single row per CDR3 protein. The sample has about 230,000 distinct CDR3 sequences; under 8.5% are singletons. The receptor was derived from a female donor with ankylosing spondylitis or in good health (not recorded which). The V call is TRBV20-1, the J call TRBJ2-5, with 7 bases that match TRBD2. What was sequenced was blood, either unsorted or a sorted T cell fraction (not recorded which). DNA of the CDR3: TGCAGTGCTAGGCTAGCGGAAGAGACCCAGTACTTC. It codes for CSARLAEETQYF.